These T cell receptor beta chains were read from a single sample in a study of regulatory T cells in long-lasting Graves disease. TCRdb processed the multiplex PCR reads anew with MiXCR; each CDR3 protein has one entry. Among more than 350,000 distinct CDR3 sequences listed, roughly a fifth were seen once. Specimen: peripheral blood mononuclear cells (PBMCs), collected when the disease was refractory, from a patient treated with antithyroid drugs. Every receptor here comes from a female donor with Graves disease. CDR3s include the opening cysteine and the closing phenylalanine or tryptophan. The order of the fields is J gene, V gene, D gene, clone size, CDR3 protein, CDR3 DNA. The D gene is left open where the match is weak. The size entry is marked missing in some rows and otherwise reads once, few, many or a size class.

TRBJ2-1 TRBV29-1 . . CSVEDLGASYNEQFF TGCAGCGTTGAAGATTTGGGGGCGTCCTACAATGAGCAGTTCTTC
TRBJ1-5 TRBV6-2/TRBV6-3 . . CASSYFTGGEPQHF TGTGCCAGCAGTTACTTTACCGGTGGTGAGCCCCAGCATTTT
TRBJ2-7 TRBV29-1 TRBD2 . CSVARASGVYEQYF TGCAGCGTCGCTAGGGCTAGCGGGGTCTACGAGCAGTACTTC
TRBJ2-7 TRBV6-1 . few CASRGTDEQYF TGTGCCAGCAGAGGAACGGACGAGCAGTACTTC
TRBJ1-1 TRBV7-6 . . CAGSFGLNTEAFF TGTGCCGGCAGCTTCGGCCTGAACACTGAAGCTTTCTTT
TRBJ1-2 TRBV20-1 TRBD1 . CSAVGTDFNYGYTF TGCAGTGCTGTCGGGACAGATTTTAACTATGGCTACACCTTC
TRBJ1-4 TRBV15 . few CAPRRGQGNEKLFF TGTGCCCCCAGGAGGGGTCAGGGAAATGAAAAACTGTTTTTT
TRBJ1-1 TRBV30 TRBD1 few CAWDPGGNTEAFF TGTGCCTGGGACCCAGGGGGGAACACTGAAGCTTTCTTT
TRBJ2-7 TRBV27 TRBD1 . CASGRDRESYEQYF TGTGCCAGCGGCCGCGACAGGGAGTCCTACGAGCAGTACTTC
TRBJ2-7 TRBV10-3 TRBD1 many CAIGTGDSSYEQYF TGTGCCATCGGGACAGGGGATTCCTCCTACGAGCAGTACTTC
TRBJ2-7 TRBV7-9 . . CASSLVGDRSSYEQYF TGTGCCAGCAGCTTAGTGGGGGACCGCTCCTCCTACGAGCAGTACTTC
TRBJ1-5 TRBV25-1 . . CASSGLEVGQPQHF TGTGCCAGCAGTGGGCTCGAGGTCGGCCAGCCCCAGCATTTT
TRBJ2-4 TRBV2 . . CASRPGAGDATYQYF TGTGCCAGCAGGCCTGGGGCAGGGGATGCCACTTATCAGTACTTC
TRBJ2-5 TRBV10-3 TRBD1 many CAIAGGQETQYF TGTGCCATCGCAGGGGGCCAAGAGACCCAGTACTTC
TRBJ2-7 TRBV28 TRBD2 many CASSLGLAGTYEQYF TGTGCCAGCAGTTTGGGACTAGCGGGGACCTACGAGCAGTACTTC
TRBJ1-5 TRBV12-3/TRBV12-4 . many CASSFRGAGGNQPQHF TGTGCCAGCAGTTTCCGGGGGGCGGGGGGCAATCAGCCCCAGCATTTT
TRBJ2-2 TRBV13 TRBD1 . CASTYRGNTGELFF TGTGCCAGCACCTACAGGGGTAACACCGGGGAGCTGTTTTTT
TRBJ1-1 TRBV10-2 . . CASGQFDTEAFF TGCGCCAGCGGACAGTTCGATACTGAAGCTTTCTTT
TRBJ1-5 TRBV2 TRBD1 many CASSLTGSLRPQHF TGTGCCAGCAGTTTGACAGGGTCGTTGAGGCCCCAGCATTTT
TRBJ2-7 TRBV29-1 . . CSVVSVSSYEQYF TGCAGCGTTGTGTCGGTGTCCTCCTACGAGCAGTACTTC
TRBJ2-1 TRBV5-1 TRBD2 . CASSPPGTSGSHNEQFF TGCGCCAGCAGCCCTCCCGGGACTAGCGGGAGTCATAATGAGCAGTTCTTC
TRBJ1-1 TRBV28 . many CASTGGAEAFF TGTGCCAGCACCGGGGGAGCTGAAGCTTTCTTT
TRBJ1-6 TRBV3-1 TRBD1 many CASSQAGTGASPLHF TGTGCCAGCAGCCAAGCCGGGACAGGGGCTTCACCCCTCCACTTT
TRBJ2-1 TRBV27 . . CASSPSLGNEQFF TGTGCCAGCAGCCCCTCCCTTGGGAATGAGCAGTTCTTC
TRBJ1-1 TRBV5-1 . . CASGRVGNTEAFF TGCGCCAGCGGCAGGGTAGGCAACACTGAAGCTTTCTTT
TRBJ1-1 TRBV3-1 . few CASSQDSIYRPMNTEAFF TGTGCCAGCAGCCAAGATTCCATCTATCGGCCGATGAACACTGAAGCTTTCTTT
TRBJ2-3 TRBV18 . few CASSDADTQYF TGTGCCAGCTCAGACGCAGATACGCAGTATTTT
TRBJ2-7 TRBV28 . many CASSYLKQEQYF TGTGCCAGCAGTTATCTGAAGCAAGAGCAGTACTTC
TRBJ2-1 TRBV7-9 TRBD2 . CASRLASGSGNEQFF TGTGCCAGCAGACTAGCTAGCGGGAGTGGGAATGAGCAGTTCTTC
TRBJ2-1 TRBV5-1 . . CASSLAVTGYNEQFF TGCGCCAGCAGCTTGGCCGTGACGGGTTACAATGAGCAGTTCTTC
TRBJ1-2 TRBV2 . many CASSGTGYGYTF TGTGCCAGCAGTGGGACGGGCTATGGCTACACCTTC
TRBJ2-7 TRBV10-3 TRBD2 few CAISELTSGNEQYF TGTGCCATCAGTGAGCTGACTAGCGGGAACGAGCAGTACTTC
TRBJ2-5 TRBV5-1 . once CASSFPSETQYF TGCGCCAGCAGCTTCCCAAGCGAGACCCAGTACTTC
TRBJ2-2 TRBV5-5 . many CASSPLGTENTGELFF TGTGCCAGCAGCCCGCTTGGGACCGAGAACACCGGGGAGCTGTTTTTT
TRBJ1-5 TRBV28 . many CASSFGGHFNQPQHF TGTGCCAGCAGTTTCGGAGGACACTTCAATCAGCCCCAGCATTTT
TRBJ2-2 TRBV30 . . CACREFGELFF TGTGCCTGCCGGGAGTTCGGGGAGCTGTTTTTT
TRBJ2-1 TRBV2 TRBD2 . CASSARRLAGLYNEQFF TGTGCCAGCAGTGCCCGGAGACTAGCGGGTCTTTACAATGAGCAGTTCTTC
TRBJ2-7 TRBV29-1 . few CSVLRDGEQYF TGCAGCGTTCTCAGGGATGGCGAGCAGTACTTC
TRBJ2-5 TRBV7-9 . many CASTPRKETQYF TGTGCCAGCACCCCACGGAAAGAGACCCAGTACTTC
TRBJ2-4 TRBV11-2 . . CASSFDRNQYF TGTGCCAGCAGCTTTGACAGGAATCAGTACTTC
TRBJ2-5 TRBV15 . many CATSRHDWGETQYF TGTGCCACCAGCAGGCATGACTGGGGAGAGACCCAGTACTTC